Below, 14 T cell receptor beta chains from the same sample are listed, as sequenced in a study of cytomegalovirus exposure and HLA in healthy donors. PCR used 60 Vbeta primers and 13 Jbeta primers. Using immunoSEQ multiplex PCR, the repertoire was profiled, and TCRdb retains in-frame clones only, with some absent. The repertoire holds roughly 160,000 clones, with approximately 80% as singletons. Sequencing used PBMCs. The receptors here all came from a boy aged 2-9 years in good health and CMV-seronegative.

This clone was seen only once. The J gene is TRBJ2-5, the V gene TRBV30; D gene unclear. The assigned J gene may be wrong: the sequence end matches TRBJ2-7 better. Germline CDR1 and CDR2: GTSNPN and SVGIG (reference sequence). There are 12 residues in the CDR3. The chain's CDR3 is CAWSPENYEQYF. The CDR3 region has the DNA TGTGCCTGGAGTCCCGAGAACTACGAGCAGTACTTC.

This chain uses TRBV5-6 with TRBJ2-7, with TRBD2 matching over 7 bases. Germline CDR1 is SGHDT and CDR2 is YYEEEE. The CDR3 runs to 14 residues. J was trimmed by 4 bases and V by 2 bases; bases with no gene match: 6. The CDR3 region is CASSFSGGSYEQYF. Here the CDR3 DNA reads TGTGCCAGCAGCTTTTCCGGCGGGAGTTACGAGCAGTACTTC.

The chain recombines TRBV7-9 with TRBJ2-1; D might be TRBD2 (6 bases). CDR3 size: 15 residues. The germline V gene has CDR1 SEHNR and CDR2 FQNEAQ (reference sequence). The ends were cut back, 4 bases at V and 0 bases at J, with 10 bases in the middle. The CDR3 region is CASSSDGSSYNEQFF. The CDR3 bases are TGTGCCAGCAGCTCGGACGGGAGCTCCTACAATGAGCAGTTCTTC.

This clone was seen once. The rearrangement uses TRBV6-1 and TRBJ1-4; TRBD1 might be the D (5 bases). Germline CDR1 MNHNS, CDR2 SASEGT. This CDR3 is 18 amino acids long. V lost 2 bases, J lost 0 bases, and 16 bases lay in between. The CDR3 loop reads CASSEFPGGSSTNEKLFF. The CDR3 coding sequence is TGTGCCAGCAGTGAATTTCCCGGGGGGAGTTCAACTAATGAAAAACTGTTTTTT.

This CDR3 reads CASTTGAGYGYTF. The DNA of the CDR3 is TGTGCCAGCACTACAGGGGCCGGCTATGGCTACACCTTC. V and J are TRBV5-4 and TRBJ1-2, with 7 bases fitting TRBD1. The germline CDR1 and CDR2 sequences are SGHNT and YYREEE (reference sequence). This CDR3 has 13 residues. Unmatched junction bases numbered 6, after V lost 6 bases and J lost 4 bases.

This clone turned up a few times. The rearrangement joins TRBV2 to TRBJ1-5, with TRBD1 matching 7 bases. Germline CDR1 is SNHLY and CDR2 is FYNNEI. The CDR3 length is 13 residues. The trim removed 7 bases at V and 7 bases at J, leaving 7 bases unmatched. CDR3 amino acids: CASTRGLGQPQHF. As DNA, the CDR3 is TGTGCCAGCACGAGGGGGCTTGGGCAGCCCCAGCATTTT.

The chain has TRBV5-4 and TRBJ2-7; a possible D gene is TRBD2 (6 bases). Germline CDR1 SGHNT, CDR2 YYREEE (reference sequence). Trimming shortened V by 2 bases and J by 0 bases, and 9 bases separated the two germline ends. CDR3 size: 14 residues. The CDR3 reads CASSLAGSSYEQYV. The CDR3 bases are TGTGCCAGCAGCTTAGCGGGTTCCTCCTACGAGCAGTACGTC.

The genes are TRBV11-2 and TRBJ2-1, with 10 bases identical to TRBD2. The CDR3 consists of 14 residues. Germline CDR1 and CDR2: SGHAT and FQNNGV. After removal of 2 bases from V and 9 bases from J, the junction contained 4 bases not matched to a gene. This CDR3 is CASSLTSGGGEQFF. The CDR3 DNA reads TGTGCCAGCAGCTTAACGAGCGGGGGGGGTGAGCAGTTCTTC.

This clone came up a few times. The rearrangement links TRBV15 to TRBJ2-7; TRBD2 matches at 7 bases. Germline loops: CDR1 LNHNV, CDR2 YYDKDF (reference sequence). V dropped 0 bases and J dropped 5; count of bases not matched to a gene: 10. This CDR3 is 16 amino acids long. Here the CDR3 DNA reads TGTGCCACCAGCAGAGATCGGGAGGTCCCCGAAAACGAGCAGTACGTC. Translation: CATSRDREVPENEQYV.

The V gene is TRBV12-5, the J gene TRBJ2-3, with 7 bases identical to TRBD2. Trimming took 7 bases from V and 4 from J; bases not matched to a gene: 11. The CDR3 is 15 residues long. The germline V gene encodes CDR1 LGHNT and CDR2 FRNRAP. The CDR3 reads CASEAGTIYADTQYF. CDR3 DNA: TGTGCTAGTGAAGCCGGGACTATTTATGCAGATACGCAGTATTTT.

The J gene is TRBJ1-1, the V gene TRBV28; 8 positions agree with TRBD1. J gave up 12 bases and V 4 bases, and 10 bases lay outside the gene matches. Germline assignment: CDR1 MDHEN and CDR2 SYDVKM. The CDR3 covers 13 residues. CDR3 sequence: CASSSSLQGGPFF. CDR3 in DNA: TGTGCCAGCAGTTCTTCTCTACAGGGGGGGCCTTTCTTT.

This chain joins TRBV6-1 and TRBJ2-7; D unclear. This CDR3 region has 12 residues. V was clipped by 8 bases and J by 2 bases, with 10 bases between them. CDR1 is MNHNS, CDR2 SASEGT, per germline. This chain's CDR3 is CASGVVTYEQYF. CDR3 nucleotides: TGTGCCAGCGGTGTAGTAACCTACGAGCAGTACTTC.

V gene TRBV30 combines with J gene TRBJ2-1; a possible D gene is TRBD2 (6 bases). The CDR3 has 14 amino acids. Germline V gene lookup returns CDR1 GTSNPN and CDR2 SVGIG (reference sequence). Deletions cut 0 bases from V and 8 bases from J, with 14 bases between. The CDR3 loop reads CAWSVLGLSHEQFF. CDR3 nucleotides: TGTGCCTGGAGTGTACTAGGACTATCACATGAGCAGTTCTTC.

The chain joins TRBV5-4 to TRBJ2-5, with 8 bases matching TRBD2. CDR3 length equals 16 residues. The V gene end was trimmed by 1 base and the J gene end by 4 bases; junction bases not matched to a gene: 9. Germline CDR1 is SGHNT and CDR2 is YYREEE (reference sequence). CDR3 loop: CASSLRIGAGVETQYF. Here the CDR3 DNA reads TGTGCCAGCAGCTTGAGGATAGGAGCGGGAGTAGAGACCCAGTACTTC.